This T cell receptor beta chain was recorded in a study of T cell responses to AZD1222 COVID-19 vaccine. In the study overall: Second-dose schedules of about 4 or about 12 weeks were combined.

Details on this clone: Its cognate antigen is unknown.

Study conclusions and caveats: Mapped onto spike, vaccine-associated CD4 TCRs spanned it and were dominant at 160-218 and 743-854.

CDR1 and CDR2 from the germline V gene are SGHRS and YFSETQ. V was clipped by 2 bases and J by 2 bases, with 4 bases between them. The CDR3 has 12 amino acids. Profiled with immunoSEQ multiplex PCR; TCRdb holds only in-frame clones, not every one. The sample holds 150,000 to 200,000 clones, roughly 92% seen once. This chain joins TRBV5-1 and TRBJ1-2; D uncertain. The specimen comprised peripheral blood, sampled on day 0 of AZD1222 vaccination. This clonotype was sampled from an adult in good health. The CDR3 protein is CASSFDNYGYTF. For the CDR3, the DNA is TGCGCCAGCAGCTTCGACAACTATGGCTACACCTTC.